The rows below give T cell receptor beta chains drawn from one sample of a study of graft-versus-host responses after intestinal transplantation. The repertoire was sequenced with immunoSEQ multiplex PCR; TCRdb's copy has only in-frame clones and lacks some. The profile shows around 100,000 clones, roughly 92% of them singletons. These receptors' antigens are unknown. Specimen: unstimulated CD4+ T cells sorted from spleen or lymph node cells, collected before transplant. Receptors originate from a human donor who was the organ donor for an intestinal transplant. Each CDR3 is given with its conserved first and last residue. Each record gives: clone size, V gene, J gene, D gene, CDR3 protein, CDR3 DNA. A D gene is named only where the DNA matches it firmly. Clone size, where shown, is once, few, many, or a class for clones that have expanded.

-	TRBV5-4	TRBJ2-3	-	CASRPRDGSTDTQYF	TGTGCCAGCAGACCTAGGGACGGCAGCACAGATACGCAGTATTTT
once	TRBV19	TRBJ2-3	TRBD2	CASGRGLGVDTQYF	TGTGCCAGCGGAAGGGGACTAGGAGTGGATACGCAGTATTTT
-	TRBV10-3	TRBJ2-2	TRBD2	CAINGLAGDTGELFF	TGTGCCATCAATGGACTAGCGGGGGACACCGGGGAGCTGTTTTTT
-	TRBV6-1	TRBJ2-7	TRBD1	CASSDLDRGEQYF	TGTGCCAGCAGTGATCTTGACAGGGGCGAGCAGTACTTC
-	TRBV5-8	TRBJ1-2	-	CASPRKTYGYTF	TGTGCCAGCCCACGAAAGACCTATGGCTACACCTTC
-	TRBV7-8	TRBJ2-2	TRBD2	CASSSTTSGQGAGELFF	TGTGCCAGCAGCAGCACCACTAGCGGGCAAGGGGCCGGGGAGCTGTTTTTT
-	TRBV5-4	TRBJ2-5	TRBD1	CASSSVGTGYQETQYF	TGTGCCAGCAGCTCCGTCGGGACAGGGTACCAAGAGACCCAGTACTTC
once	TRBV18	TRBJ1-1	-	CASSDGYTEAFF	TGTGCCAGCAGTGACGGGTACACTGAAGCTTTCTTT
once	TRBV14	TRBJ1-3	-	CASSQDFRGGGNTIYF	TGTGCCAGCAGCCAAGATTTTCGGGGAGGTGGAAACACCATATATTTT
few	TRBV28	TRBJ2-7	-	CASRTSYEQYF	TGTGCCAGCAGAACCTCCTACGAGCAGTACTTC
-	TRBV6-5	TRBJ2-7	TRBD2	CASRVAGAYEQYF	TGTGCCAGCAGGGTAGCGGGCGCCTACGAGCAGTACTTC
once	TRBV10-3	TRBJ1-2	-	CAISPGQNYGYTF	TGTGCCATCAGTCCCGGACAGAACTATGGCTACACCTTC
few	TRBV2	TRBJ2-7	-	CAGGAEFTYEQYF	TGTGCCGGGGGGGCGGAGTTCACCTACGAGCAGTACTTC
-	TRBV7-9	TRBJ2-2	-	CASSLLGLSNTGELFF	TGTGCCAGCAGCTTATTGGGATTATCGAACACCGGGGAGCTGTTTTTT
-	TRBV7-6	TRBJ2-5	-	CASAVVGVKETQYF	TGTGCCAGCGCCGTTGTGGGGGTCAAAGAGACCCAGTACTTC
-	TRBV21-1	TRBJ2-5	-	CASSKAADQETQYF	TGTGCCAGCAGCAAAGCCGCAGACCAAGAGACCCAGTACTTC
-	TRBV6-5	TRBJ2-3	TRBD1	CASKMEGTDTDTQYF	TGTGCCAGCAAAATGGAAGGGACAGACACAGATACGCAGTATTTT
-	TRBV5-1	TRBJ2-4	TRBD1	CASSLYQGDKNIQYF	TGCGCCAGCAGCTTGTATCAGGGGGACAAAAACATTCAGTACTTC
once	TRBV7-2	TRBJ2-7	-	CASSSTFREQYF	TGTGCCAGCAGCTCCACTTTTAGGGAGCAGTACTTC
-	TRBV9	TRBJ2-2	-	CASSANTGELFF	TGTGCCAGCAGCGCAAACACCGGGGAGCTGTTTTTT
-	TRBV19	TRBJ2-1	TRBD1	CASRGRTGTLDEQFF	TGTGCCAGTAGGGGTCGGACAGGGACGTTAGATGAGCAGTTCTTC
once	TRBV6-1	TRBJ1-1	-	CASRGPGASGEAFF	TGTGCCAGCAGGGGGCCGGGGGCTTCGGGTGAAGCTTTCTTT
-	TRBV15	TRBJ2-3	TRBD2	CATTGTSGTDTQYF	TGTGCCACCACCGGGACTAGCGGCACAGATACGCAGTATTTT
-	TRBV10-3	TRBJ2-2	-	CAISERVGAANTGELFF	TGTGCCATCAGTGAGAGGGTTGGGGCAGCGAACACCGGGGAGCTGTTTTTT
-	TRBV13	TRBJ2-7	-	CASTARGGSYEQYF	TGTGCCAGCACCGCCCGCGGCGGGTCCTACGAGCAGTACTTC
-	TRBV20-1	TRBJ2-5	-	CSVRGTQYF	TGCAGTGTAAGGGGGACCCAGTACTTC
few	TRBV6-1	TRBJ1-4	-	CASSADSGTGNEKLFF	TGTGCCAGCAGTGCAGATTCCGGGACCGGTAATGAAAAACTGTTTTTT
-	TRBV4-2	TRBJ2-1	TRBD2	CASSQDTPRLAGTLSSYNEQFF	TGTGCCAGCAGCCAAGATACCCCCCGACTAGCGGGGACATTGAGCTCCTACAATGAGCAGTTCTTC
once	TRBV2	TRBJ2-1	-	CASSRSGFSYNEQFF	TGTGCCAGCAGCCGTAGCGGCTTCTCCTACAATGAGCAGTTCTTC
-	TRBV5-6	TRBJ2-5	TRBD2	CASSSKLAGEETQYF	TGTGCCAGCAGCTCTAAACTAGCGGGTGAAGAGACCCAGTACTTC
-	TRBV5-1	TRBJ2-2	-	CASSLVSGTGELFF	TGCGCCAGCAGCTTAGTTTCGGGGACCGGGGAGCTGTTTTTT
once	TRBV28	TRBJ2-6	-	CASSFADRPGSGANVLTF	TGTGCCAGCAGTTTCGCCGATCGGCCCGGCTCTGGGGCCAACGTCCTGACTTTC
-	TRBV6-5	TRBJ1-2	-	CASSLQGIYGYTF	TGTGCCAGCAGTTTACAGGGAATCTATGGCTACACCTTC
-	TRBV6-1	TRBJ1-1	-	CASSYRQRNEAFF	TGTGCCAGCAGTTATCGACAGAGGAACGAAGCTTTCTTT
-	TRBV28	TRBJ2-4	-	CASSFWDEVYF	TGTGCCAGCAGTTTCTGGGACGAGGTGTACTTC
-	TRBV9	TRBJ1-4	TRBD1	CASSVGQGAGEKLFF	TGTGCCAGCAGCGTAGGTCAGGGGGCAGGTGAAAAACTGTTTTTT
-	TRBV20-1	TRBJ2-7	TRBD1	CSGQGSYEQYF	TGCAGTGGACAGGGCTCCTACGAGCAGTACTTC
-	TRBV9	TRBJ2-1	-	CASSARRTNALNEQFF	TGTGCCAGCAGCGCGAGACGGACCAACGCCCTCAATGAGCAGTTCTTC
-	TRBV4-1	TRBJ2-5	-	CASSQDAGKGQETQYF	TGCGCCAGCAGCCAAGATGCCGGGAAGGGTCAAGAGACCCAGTACTTC
-	TRBV6-4	TRBJ2-3	-	CASSVGGGPVDTQYF	TGTGCCAGCAGTGTTGGGGGGGGGCCGGTAGATACGCAGTATTTT
-	TRBV21-1	TRBJ1-2	-	CASSKEHRGCGGLYGYTF	TGTGCCAGCAGCAAAGAGCACAGGGGCTGCGGTGGCCTCTATGGCTACACCTTC
-	TRBV6-5	TRBJ2-1	TRBD1	CASSSRDRVYEQFF	TGTGCCAGCAGTTCCCGGGACAGGGTATATGAGCAGTTCTTC
-	TRBV10-3	TRBJ2-1	TRBD2	CAISELKGASGSGDEQFF	TGTGCCATCAGTGAGCTCAAAGGGGCTAGCGGGAGTGGGGATGAGCAGTTCTTC
-	TRBV6-1	TRBJ2-7	-	CASSVGFKAGEQYF	TGTGCCAGCAGTGTAGGTTTCAAAGCTGGCGAGCAGTACTTC
once	TRBV27	TRBJ2-1	TRBD1	CASSPGTGPYNEQFF	TGTGCCAGCAGTCCCGGGACAGGGCCCTACAATGAGCAGTTCTTC